This passage covers 27 T cell receptor beta chains from one sample sequenced in a study of immune cell composition in non-small cell lung cancer. The method was immunoSEQ multiplex PCR; TCRdb's version includes in-frame clones alone and lacks a portion of them. There are roughly 6,600 clones in the sample; 70% occur only once, and 4.4% lies in the top ten. The sequenced sample was lung tumor tissue. Receptor source: a human donor with non-small cell lung cancer.

The chain couples TRBV15 to TRBJ2-2; no clear D gene. V lost 0 bases, J lost 1 base, and 6 bases lay in between. The CDR3 spans 15 residues. From germline, CDR1 is LNHNV and CDR2 YYDKDF (reference sequence). This CDR3 reads CATSRDHKNTGELFF. CDR3 nucleotide sequence: TGTGCCACCAGCAGAGACCACAAGAACACCGGGGAGCTGTTTTTT.

This clone appeared once. Written as DNA, the CDR3 is TGCGCCAGCAGCTTGGTGGGTGCGGGGGTACCAGATACGCAGTATTTT. As protein: CASSLVGAGVPDTQYF. The chain has TRBV5-1 and TRBJ2-3, with 7 bases aligning to TRBD2. CDR1 and CDR2 from the germline V gene are SGHRS and YFSETQ. This CDR3 is 16 amino acids long. V lost 0 bases, J lost 4 bases, and 8 bases stayed unmatched.

The J gene is TRBJ2-1, the V gene TRBV21-1; the D call of TRBD2 is as the table states it, not checked on the DNA. TRBV21-1 is a recognized pseudogene. This CDR3 contains 17 residues. CDR3: CASSSGLAGESYNEQFF. For the CDR3, the DNA is TGTGCCAGCAGCTCAGGACTAGCGGGCGAATCCTACAATGAGCAGTTCTTC.

The chain couples TRBV7-9 to TRBJ2-3; D unclear. Deletions cut 3 bases from V and 6 bases from J, with 13 bases between. This CDR3 is 14 amino acids long. The germline V gene encodes CDR1 SEHNR and CDR2 FQNEAQ (reference sequence). Written as DNA, the CDR3 is TGTGCCAGCAGCTTGCCTAGACCCTCTGATACGCAGTATTTT. Translation: CASSLPRPSDTQYF.

This clone was counted only a few times. This chain uses TRBV11-3 with TRBJ2-2; D is unclear. This CDR3 contains 13 residues. CDR1 SGHNT and CDR2 YENEEA come from the germline V gene. Trimming stripped 5 bases from V and 2 bases from J, with 6 bases between. The CDR3 DNA reads as TGTGCCAGCAGCCTCTCTAACACCGGGGAGCTGTTTTTT. Translating it yields CASSLSNTGELFF.

The chain joins TRBV19 to TRBJ1-6, with 8 positions matching TRBD1. This CDR3 is 16 amino acids long. Per the germline V gene, CDR1 is LNHDA and CDR2 is SQIVND (reference sequence). Trimming took 4 bases from V and 1 from J; bases not matched to a gene: 3. CDR3 in amino acids: CASSTGQGSYNSPLHF. CDR3 in DNA: TGTGCCAGTAGTACCGGACAGGGATCCTATAATTCACCCCTCCACTTT.

V gene TRBV18 combines with J gene TRBJ2-3; 12 bases map to TRBD1. V lost 2 bases, J lost 6 bases, and 0 bases stayed unmatched. Germline V lookup: CDR1 KGHSH, CDR2 LQKENI. The CDR3 consists of 14 residues. This CDR3 reads CASSPGTGGDTQYF. CDR3 in DNA: TGTGCCAGCTCACCAGGGACAGGGGGCGATACGCAGTATTTT.

The V and J genes are TRBV5-4 and TRBJ1-2; D perhaps matches TRBD1 (6 bases). Germline lookup yields CDR1 SGHNT and CDR2 YYREEE (reference sequence). The CDR3 runs 11 residues. V was shortened by 4 bases and J by 8 bases, with 9 bases between the two germline ends. DNA of the CDR3: TGTGCCAGCAGCCAGGGGCAAGGCTACACCTTC. This codes for CASSQGQGYTF. Full variable domain (outside the CDR3, taken from reference TRBV5-4 and TRBJ1-2): ETGVTQSPTHLIKTRGQQVTLRCSSQSGHNTVSWYQQALGQGPQFIFQYYREEENGRGNFPPRFSGLQFPNYSSELNVNALELDDSALYLCASSQGQGYTFGSGTRLTVV.

This rearrangement joins TRBV5-1 to TRBJ2-3, with 14 bases that match TRBD2. Looked up from germline, CDR1 is SGHRS and CDR2 is YFSETQ. There are 15 residues in the CDR3. Germline trimming cut 4 bases from V and 5 bases from J; bases unmatched to any gene: 3. CDR3 amino acids: CASSLGLAGVDTQYF. Written as DNA, the CDR3 is TGCGCCAGCAGCCTGGGACTAGCGGGAGTAGATACGCAGTATTTT.

This sequence joins TRBV10-3 and TRBJ2-7; no firm D call. This CDR3 contains 14 residues. Trimming took off 8 bases at V and 0 bases at J, with 14 bases between the two ends. Germline V gene lookup returns CDR1 ENHRY and CDR2 SYGVKD. Here the CDR3 reads CAIRRNLPSYEQYF. In DNA, the CDR3 is TGTGCCATCCGGCGGAATCTTCCCTCCTACGAGCAGTACTTC.

The V call is TRBV7-2, the J call TRBJ1-5; TRBD1 is a possible D gene (5 bases). Germline CDR1 reads SGHTA; CDR2 reads FQGNSA. CDR3 length: 12 amino acids. Trimming took 5 bases from V and 9 from J, leaving 11 bases between them. DNA for the CDR3: TGTGCCAGCAGCGTTTCCGGGGGGCCCCAGCATTTT. Residues: CASSVSGGPQHF.

The chain employs TRBV6-5 and TRBJ1-1; no firm D call. Germline assignment: CDR1 MNHEY and CDR2 SVGAGI. V lost 7 bases and J 2 bases, leaving 11 bases between the germline ends. This CDR3 contains 13 residues. CDR3 protein: CASKHDFNTEAFF. CDR3 coding DNA: TGTGCCAGCAAGCATGATTTCAACACTGAAGCTTTCTTT.

V gene TRBV7-6 combines with J gene TRBJ2-5, with 7 nucleotides matching TRBD2. Germline values: CDR1 SGHVS, CDR2 FNYEAQ. This CDR3 has 16 residues. The ends lost 3 bases at V and 6 bases at J; junction bases unmatched: 13. Written as DNA, the CDR3 is TGTGCCAGCAGCTTGCTCGGGGGGAGGTATGCGCAGACCCAGTACTTC. Residues: CASSLLGGRYAQTQYF.

The rearrangement joins TRBV28 to TRBJ1-1; possibly TRBD1 for D (5 bases). V dropped 1 base and J dropped 2 bases, with 11 bases sitting between them. In germline, CDR1 is MDHEN, CDR2 SYDVKM. The CDR3 totals 15 residues. The CDR3 loop is CASSLLGQLNTEAFF. In DNA form, the CDR3 reads TGTGCCAGCAGTTTATTAGGACAACTAAACACTGAAGCTTTCTTT.

The genes are TRBV7-8 and TRBJ2-5; a weak D match, TRBD2 (6 bases). The CDR3 covers 15 residues. Germline V gene lookup returns CDR1 SGHVS and CDR2 FQNEAQ. The V end lost 1 base, the J end lost 5 bases, and 14 bases lay between the germline ends. In DNA, the CDR3 is TGTGCCAGCAGCTTAGTTGCGGGACTCGGGGAGACCCAGTACTTC. It yields the protein CASSLVAGLGETQYF.

The V and J genes are TRBV10-3 and TRBJ2-4, with 8 bases aligning to TRBD2. Germline V gene data show CDR1 as ENHRY and CDR2 as SYGVKD. The CDR3 sequence is 16 residues long. V lost 0 bases, J lost 5 bases, and 6 bases stayed unmatched. CDR3 sequence: CAISESHGGAENIQYF. The CDR3 region has the DNA TGTGCCATCAGTGAGTCTCACGGGGGGGCCGAAAACATTCAGTACTTC.

Here the CDR3 reads CASNLRGSYNSPLHF. In nucleotides, the CDR3 is TGTGCCAGCAACCTACGGGGCTCCTATAATTCACCCCTCCACTTT. This chain connects TRBV28 to TRBJ1-6; no reliable D call. V shed 7 bases and J shed 0 bases, with 10 bases lying between them. The CDR3 extends over 15 amino acids. Germline V gene data show CDR1 as MDHEN and CDR2 as SYDVKM.

V usage is TRBV5-8 and J usage is TRBJ2-2; the match to TRBD2 covers 8 bases. The CDR3 extends over 16 amino acids. The germline CDR1 and CDR2 sequences are SGHTS and YDEGEE. The V gene end was trimmed by 1 base and the J gene end by 5 bases; junction bases not matched to a gene: 7. The CDR3 sequence: CASSLLVSGGTGELFF. The CDR3 DNA follows: TGTGCCAGCAGCTTGTTGGTGAGCGGGGGAACCGGGGAGCTGTTTTTT.

This clone was seen once. The V gene is TRBV7-6, the J gene TRBJ2-5; no reliable D call. Germline V gene data show CDR1 as SGHVS and CDR2 as FNYEAQ. The V end was cut by 4 bases, the J end by 1 base, with 7 bases between. The CDR3 loop spans 13 amino acids. This chain's CDR3 is CASSSLSQETQYF. DNA of the CDR3: TGTGCCAGCAGCTCTTTATCCCAAGAGACCCAGTACTTC.

A single count supports this clone. The genes are TRBV5-1 and TRBJ2-7; 8 bases are a match to TRBD1. Germline V gives CDR1 SGHRS, CDR2 YFSETQ. J lost 6 bases, V lost 3 bases, and 11 bases had no gene match. The CDR3 has 15 residues. CDR3 sequence: CASSSLRTGFGEQYF. The CDR3 nucleotides read TGCGCCAGCAGCTCATTACGGACAGGGTTTGGCGAGCAGTACTTC.

In DNA form, the CDR3 reads TGTGCCAGCTCACCAGGACAGGGTCAAAATAATTCACCCCTCCACTTT. Amino acid sequence: CASSPGQGQNNSPLHF. The V and J genes are TRBV18 and TRBJ1-6; TRBD1 agrees at 8 bases. With V trimmed by 2 bases and J by 5 bases, 5 bases remained unmatched. The CDR3 covers 16 residues. Germline lookup yields CDR1 KGHSH and CDR2 LQKENI.

This rearrangement joins TRBV6-1 to TRBJ2-3; maybe TRBD2 (5 bases). The germline V and J ends were trimmed by 6 bases and 0 bases, with 10 bases remaining between them. Per the germline V gene, CDR1 is MNHNS and CDR2 is SASEGT. The CDR3 is 14 amino acids. The CDR3 coding sequence is TGTGCCAGCAGACCCCGGACTAGCACAGATACGCAGTATTTT. As protein: CASRPRTSTDTQYF.

There are a few counts of this clone. V usage is TRBV28 and J usage is TRBJ1-1; D unresolved. Germline-derived CDR1 and CDR2 are MDHEN and SYDVKM. The CDR3 loop spans 16 amino acids. The V gene lost 7 bases and the J gene lost 0 bases, with 18 bases spanning the gap. This CDR3 reads CASTPLSRGMNTEAFF. The CDR3 DNA sequence: TGTGCCAGCACGCCCTTAAGTCGGGGTATGAACACTGAAGCTTTCTTT.

The J gene is TRBJ2-7, the V gene TRBV28; 9 bases are a match to TRBD1. Losses at the gene ends were 7 bases for V and 1 base for J; bases not matched to a gene: 8. Per the germline V gene, CDR1 is MDHEN and CDR2 is SYDVKM. This CDR3 is built from 15 residues. CDR3 in amino acids: CASKRTGAISYEQYF. The CDR3 DNA sequence: TGTGCCAGCAAAAGGACAGGGGCAATTTCCTACGAGCAGTACTTC. Supplemented by reference TRBV28 and TRBJ2-7, the full variable domain reads DVKVTQSSRYLVKRTGEKVFLECVQDMDHENMFWYRQDPGLGLRLIYFSYDVKMKEKGDIPEGYSVSREKKERFSLILESASTNQTSMYLCASKRTGAISYEQYFGPGTRLTVT.

J is TRBJ1-1 and V is TRBV6-1; 9 positions match TRBD1. The germline V gene has CDR1 MNHNS and CDR2 SASEGT. CDR3 size: 15 residues. J lost 3 bases, V lost 8 bases, and 10 bases had no gene match. This CDR3 reads CASRERDRVYTEAFF. CDR3 nucleotides: TGTGCCAGCCGAGAGAGGGACAGGGTGTACACTGAAGCTTTCTTT.

V gene TRBV6-5 combines with J gene TRBJ1-1, with D possibly TRBD1 on 5 matching bases. Trimming cost V 4 bases and J 6 bases, with 12 bases left between them. Germline V gene lookup returns CDR1 MNHEY and CDR2 SVGAGI. This CDR3 has 13 amino acids. The CDR3 region is CASSLLGGAEAFF. CDR3 bases: TGTGCCAGCAGTTTATTGGGGGGGGCTGAAGCTTTCTTT.

To note about this clone: Its ends do not fully match the called genes, so a read error is possible. The rearrangement uses TRBV10-3 and TRBJ2-1; D uncertain. CDR3 length equals 14 residues. Germline CDR1 reads ENHRY; CDR2 reads SYGVKD. CDR3 loop: CAIRPPGYYNQQFF. The CDR3, as DNA: TGTGCCATCAGGCCACCGGGTTACTACAATCAGCAGTTCTTC.